Given below is one T cell receptor (beta chain) in context. Germline V CDR1 and CDR2: SGHNT, YYREEE (reference sequence). This CDR3 comprises 15 residues. The trim removed 5 bases at V and 2 bases at J, leaving 6 bases unmatched. Assay used: immunoSEQ multiplex PCR; TCRdb lists only in-frame clones, some missing. The data show over 200,000 clones, 80% to 90% seen once. The record originates from a study of blood T cell repertoires in COVID-19. The V gene is TRBV5-4, the J gene TRBJ2-1; 8 bases fit TRBD1. The sequence was obtained from a man aged 30 to 45 with COVID-19, enrolled during active disease. The source material was peripheral blood. Written as DNA, the CDR3 is TGTGCCAGCAGAGCTGGACAGGGAGCCTACAATGAGCAGTTCTTC. Translated, it gives CASRAGQGAYNEQFF.